This entry lists 7 T cell receptor beta chains sequenced from one sample in a study of vaccination effects on CD4 cells after COVID-19. No antigen has been assigned to these receptors. Clones were read by immunoSEQ multiplex PCR, and TCRdb kept only the in-frame ones, dropping some. Of about 73,000 clones detected, about four fifths appear once; the ten largest clones hold about 10%. ViraFEST expansion of antigen-specific CD4+ T cells with viral peptide pools preceded sequencing. Cultured cells yielded isolated CD4+ T cells after more than nine days. Each vaccine recipient was nucleocapsid antibody negative and had no prior SARS-CoV-2 infection. The source was CD4+ T cells from PBMCs cultured with SARS-CoV-2 spike peptides, collected before COVID-19 vaccination. The origin of the receptors is a human donor who received a COVID-19 vaccine.

The chain couples TRBV20-1 to TRBJ2-3; no clear D gene. V dropped 5 bases and J dropped 2 bases, with 5 bases sitting between them. CDR3 size: 11 residues. Germline assignment: CDR1 DFQATT and CDR2 SNEGSKA (reference sequence). DNA for the CDR3: TGCAGTGCTGCTTACACAGATACGCAGTATTTT. Amino acids: CSAAYTDTQYF.

This chain connects TRBV27 to TRBJ1-5, with 11 bases aligning to TRBD1. CDR3 length equals 17 residues. Germline values: CDR1 MNHEY, CDR2 SMNVEV (reference sequence). The V gene end was trimmed by 6 bases and the J gene end by 1 base; junction bases not matched to a gene: 8. In DNA form, the CDR3 reads TGTGCCAGCAGGGGGGGACAGGGGGTTAGGAGCAATCAGCCCCAGCATTTT. Translating it yields CASRGGQGVRSNQPQHF.

The chain carries TRBV19 and TRBJ1-5; TRBD1 agrees at 8 bases. The CDR3 loop spans 14 amino acids. Trimming at V came to 3 bases and at J to 7 bases, leaving 5 bases not matched to a gene. Germline values: CDR1 LNHDA, CDR2 SQIVND (reference sequence). Here the CDR3 DNA reads TGTGCCAGTAGTATGGAGGACAGGGCCCAGCCCCAGCATTTT. Its protein is CASSMEDRAQPQHF.

The J gene is TRBJ1-6, the V gene TRBV4-1; D possibly corresponds to TRBD1 (6 bases). This CDR3 spans 19 amino acids. Per the germline V gene, CDR1 is MGHRA and CDR2 is YSYEKL. The germline V and J ends were trimmed by 0 bases and 6 bases, with 21 bases remaining between them. For the CDR3, the DNA is TGCGCCAGCAGCCAAGAAGCATCGATTTCTGGGGGGGCTAATTCACCCCTCCACTTT. It is translated as CASSQEASISGGANSPLHF.

The gene calls are TRBV11-2 and TRBJ1-5; TRBD1 matches 8 bases. The CDR3 length is 17 residues. Germline CDR1 SGHAT, CDR2 FQNNGV. Unmatched junction bases numbered 15, after V lost 4 bases and J lost 7 bases. The CDR3 sequence: CASSSTTGGEISQPQHF. The CDR3 coding sequence is TGTGCCAGCAGCTCGACTACAGGGGGGGAAATCAGCCAGCCCCAGCATTTT.

There are a few counts of this clone. The chain combines TRBV20-1 with TRBJ1-2; TRBD1 matches 10 bases. This CDR3 contains 15 residues. Looked up from germline, CDR1 is DFQATT and CDR2 is SNEGSKA (reference sequence). V dropped 3 bases and J dropped 4; count of bases not matched to a gene: 8. CDR3 sequence (DNA): TGCAGTGCTAGTCGAGGGGACAGGGGAGTCTATGGCTACACCTTC. Amino acid sequence: CSASRGDRGVYGYTF.

This clone appeared a single time. V and J are TRBV4-1 and TRBJ1-4; D unresolved. The CDR3 totals 16 residues. Germline V gene data show CDR1 as MGHRA and CDR2 as YSYEKL. The V end was cut by 2 bases, the J end by 8 bases, with 18 bases between. The CDR3 spells CASSQPDGSEGEKLFF. The CDR3 DNA reads TGCGCCAGCAGCCAACCGGACGGATCGGAGGGCGAAAAACTGTTTTTT.